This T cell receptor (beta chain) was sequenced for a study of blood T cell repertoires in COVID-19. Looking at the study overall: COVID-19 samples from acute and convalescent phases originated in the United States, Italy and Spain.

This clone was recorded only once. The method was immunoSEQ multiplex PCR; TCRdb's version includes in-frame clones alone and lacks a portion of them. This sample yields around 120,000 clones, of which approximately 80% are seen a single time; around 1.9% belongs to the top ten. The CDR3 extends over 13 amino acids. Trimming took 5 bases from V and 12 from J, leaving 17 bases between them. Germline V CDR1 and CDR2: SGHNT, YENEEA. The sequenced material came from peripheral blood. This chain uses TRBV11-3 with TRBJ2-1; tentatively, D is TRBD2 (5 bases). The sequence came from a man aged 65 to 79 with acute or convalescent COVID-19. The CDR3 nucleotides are TGTGCCAGCAGCCCCTTAGAGGGTTCCCGGCAGTTCTTC. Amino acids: CASSPLEGSRQFF.